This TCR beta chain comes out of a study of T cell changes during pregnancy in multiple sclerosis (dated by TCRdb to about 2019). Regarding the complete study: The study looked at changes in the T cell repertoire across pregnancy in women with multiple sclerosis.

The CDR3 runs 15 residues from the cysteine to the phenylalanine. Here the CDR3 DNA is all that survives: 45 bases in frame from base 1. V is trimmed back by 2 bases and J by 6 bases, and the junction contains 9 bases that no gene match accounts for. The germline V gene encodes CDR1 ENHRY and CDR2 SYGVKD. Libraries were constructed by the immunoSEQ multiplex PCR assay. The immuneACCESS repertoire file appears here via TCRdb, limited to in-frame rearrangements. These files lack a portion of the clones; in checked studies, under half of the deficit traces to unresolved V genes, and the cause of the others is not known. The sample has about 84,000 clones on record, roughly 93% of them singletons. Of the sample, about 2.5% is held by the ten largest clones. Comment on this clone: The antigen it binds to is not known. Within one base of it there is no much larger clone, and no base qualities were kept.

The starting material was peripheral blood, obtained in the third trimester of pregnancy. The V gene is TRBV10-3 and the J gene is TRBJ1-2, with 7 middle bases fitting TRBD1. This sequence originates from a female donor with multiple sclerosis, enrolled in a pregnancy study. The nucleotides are TGTGCCATCAGTGAGCCTACGGACAGGAGAGATGGCTACACCTTC. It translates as CAISEPTDRRDGYTF.